This TCR beta chain originates from a study of response to subunit inactivated influenza vaccine (dated by TCRdb to the late 2010s). A note on the overall study: Deep quantitative profiling of the T cell receptor repertoire was used in the study to follow responses to a trivalent subunit inactivated influenza vaccine.

Only a few counts were recorded for this clonotype. The antigen it recognizes is unknown. Within one base of it there is no much larger clone, and no base qualities were kept. Beyond this particular receptor, the publication reports: According to the authors, only a limited number of new T cells may be recruited by each seasonal influenza vaccination.

The library was built by means of RT-PCR. Sequencer: Illumina HiSeq 2500. Using fastp at Q25 and MiXCR, TCRdb reprocessed the public reads and kept productive beta chains. Rows are unified per CDR3 protein, each entry keeping the most common DNA and genes. A total of some 850,000 distinct CDR3 sequences appear in this sample, 15% to 20% of them only once. The leading ten clones occupy 11% of the sample. The CDR3, from cysteine to phenylalanine, totals 13 residues. The kept DNA is CDR3 alone, 39 bases in frame from the first base. CDR1 SEHNR and CDR2 FQNEAQ are derived from the germline V gene (reference sequence). At the junction V is shortened by 7 bases and J by 6 bases; bases outside the gene matches: 6.

This TCR was recovered from a man aged 45-65 years who received an inactivated influenza vaccine. Donor details come from another sample of the same person, matched by shared clones. The receptor chain draws on TRBV7-9 and TRBJ1-2, with 9 bases matching TRBD1. The material was PBMCs from blood, obtained roughly 5 days after vaccination. In nucleotides, the sequence is TGTGCCAGCATCCGGACAGGGGTGGATGGCTACACCTTC. Translated, it gives CASIRTGVDGYTF.